This T cell receptor (beta chain) was found in a study of Graves' ophthalmopathy and Graves' hyperthyroidism. Study-wide findings and caveats: Blood samples also showed most expanded thyroid clonotypes exceeding 0.001 frequency.

This clonotype has a count of ten or more. Its target is not known. This CDR3 has 14 amino acids. Trimming took 0 bases from V and 3 from J, leaving 9 bases between them. Germline V CDR1 and CDR2: LGHNA, YSLEER. Amplification targeted the TCR beta CDR3 regions, with RNA transcripts as the source material. Second-round multiplex PCR came after a first-round RT-PCR that employed HTBI primers. TCRdb reprocessed the multiplex PCR reads via MiXCR and lists one record per CDR3 protein. Of hundreds of thousands of distinct CDR3 sequences in the sample, roughly 21% were seen once. Sequenced material: peripheral blood. This sequence joins TRBV4-3 and TRBJ2-7, with no clear D. This clonotype was sampled from a woman younger than 30 with stable Graves' hyperthyroidism. CDR3 coding DNA: TGCGCCAGCAGCCAAGATCGCGGTCTCTACGAGCAGTACTTC. Translating it yields CASSQDRGLYEQYF.